A selection of T cell receptor beta chains follows, all from one sample in a study of blood T cell repertoires in COVID-19. Assay used: immunoSEQ multiplex PCR; TCRdb lists only in-frame clones, some missing. The table shows about 140,000 clones, with roughly four fifths occurring only once. Sequenced sample: peripheral blood. These receptors were obtained from a man older than 75 with acute or convalescent COVID-19. Each CDR3 is given without its conserved first and last residue.

CDR3 protein	V gene	J gene
ASSIGQGPNYGYT	TRBV19	TRBJ1-2
ASRQGVTDTQY	TRBV25-1	TRBJ2-3
ASSLNNPYEQY	TRBV7-3	TRBJ2-7
ASSFGTSYNEQF	TRBV5-1	TRBJ2-1
ASSQTGRNEQF	TRBV28	TRBJ2-1
ASSLDPGQEETQY	TRBV5-1	TRBJ2-5
ATSDLSRAPRLAKNIQY	TRBV24-1	TRBJ2-4
ASSVLSSSGANVLT	TRBV5-6	TRBJ2-6
AIGGAGPPGYEQY	TRBV10-3	TRBJ2-7
ASSPPDRGSGNTIY	TRBV18	TRBJ1-3
ASSYSRPAGYT	TRBV6-2/TRBV6-3	TRBJ1-2
ASSPPGQGYNEQF	TRBV7-3	TRBJ2-1
ASSYRGTAYGYT	TRBV19	TRBJ1-2
ASSPGLAGGTDTQY	TRBV18	TRBJ2-3
ASSPRDWAGANVLT	TRBV7-3	TRBJ2-6
SVSRDSNQPQH	TRBV29-1	TRBJ1-5
ASNRGNNEQF	TRBV7-2	TRBJ2-1
ASSPTGYSNQPQH	TRBV6-6	TRBJ1-5
ATSRETDRQQPQH	TRBV15	TRBJ1-5
ASSQAGLVETQY	TRBV3-1/TRBV3-2	TRBJ2-5
ASSDGAERGYNSPLH	TRBV9	TRBJ1-6
ASSRYYSGGNTDTQY	TRBV27	TRBJ2-3
ASSSTGQGASYT	TRBV5-1	TRBJ1-2
ASSQWQGKEETQY	TRBV14	TRBJ2-5